A single sample is the source of the 15 T cell receptor beta chains below, sequenced in a study of shared clonotypes between healthy human individuals. Clones were read by immunoSEQ multiplex PCR, and TCRdb kept only the in-frame ones, dropping some. The table lists approximately 2.5 million clones, approximately 94% of them singletons. The sample was naive CD4+ T cells sorted from blood. Subset specified: CD45RA+ positively selected. The receptor source for this set is a man younger than 35 in good health.

The rearrangement uses TRBV6-1 and TRBJ2-1; 7 bases match TRBD2. Germline V lookup: CDR1 MNHNS, CDR2 SASEGT. The CDR3 extends over 15 amino acids. The J segment lost 2 bases and the V segment lost 4 bases, leaving 5 bases of the junction unmatched. The CDR3 reads CASSGELATYNEQFF. The CDR3 bases are TGTGCCAGCAGTGGGGAACTAGCGACCTACAATGAGCAGTTCTTC.

This chain uses TRBV6-5 with TRBJ2-1, with 7 bases lining up with TRBD2. Trimming took 2 bases from V and 7 from J; bases not matched to a gene: 8. This CDR3 is built from 15 residues. The germline V gene has CDR1 MNHEY and CDR2 SVGAGI. In nucleotides, the CDR3 is TGTGCCAGCAGTTACGGGGTGGGAGGGGTGAATGAGCAGTTCTTC. It is translated as CASSYGVGGVNEQFF.

J is TRBJ2-5 and V is TRBV30; D is possibly TRBD2 (5 bases). Looked up from germline, CDR1 is GTSNPN and CDR2 is SVGIG (reference sequence). This CDR3 region has 15 residues. V was trimmed by 5 bases and J by 0 bases, leaving 16 bases between them. The CDR3 reads CAWGRAGSYQETQYF. The CDR3 DNA reads TGTGCCTGGGGCCGGGCGGGTAGTTACCAAGAGACCCAGTACTTC.

This clone was detected a few times. The J gene is TRBJ1-1, the V gene TRBV5-1; 9 bases line up with TRBD1. This CDR3 spans 14 amino acids. J gave up 5 bases and V 7 bases, and 9 bases lay outside the gene matches. Germline CDR1 is SGHRS and CDR2 is YFSETQ. In DNA form, the CDR3 reads TGCGCCAGCGGAATCGGGACAGGGCAGACTGAAGCTTTCTTT. It specifies CASGIGTGQTEAFF.

To note about this clone: The same CDR3 can be traced to other DNA sequences in this sample. This rearrangement joins TRBV5-1 to TRBJ2-3; D remains ambiguous. V was trimmed by 0 bases and J by 0 bases, leaving 5 bases between them. This CDR3 is built from 14 residues. The V gene's germline CDR1 is SGHRS and CDR2 YFSETQ. DNA for the CDR3: TGCGCCAGCAGCTTGGGGGATAGCACAGATACGCAGTATTTT. Its translation: CASSLGDSTDTQYF.

This chain connects TRBV5-1 to TRBJ2-3; 9 bases fit TRBD2. Trimming cost V 3 bases and J 2 bases; bases outside gene matches: 7. There are 16 residues in the CDR3. Per the germline V gene, CDR1 is SGHRS and CDR2 is YFSETQ. In DNA form, the CDR3 reads TGCGCCAGCAGCTATGGAGCTAGCGGGGCCACAGATACGCAGTATTTT. Its protein is CASSYGASGATDTQYF. The full variable domain, completed using reference TRBV5-1 and TRBJ2-3, is KAGVTQTPRYLIKTRGQQVTLSCSPISGHRSVSWYQQTPGQGLQFLFEYFSETQRNKGNFPGRFSGRQFSNSRSEMNVSTLELGDSALYLCASSYGASGATDTQYFGPGTRLTVL.

The genes are TRBV10-1 and TRBJ1-1; unclear D gene. In germline, CDR1 is WNHNN, CDR2 SYGVQD (reference sequence). The ends were cut back, 6 bases at V and 0 bases at J, with 14 bases in the middle. The CDR3 contains 15 residues. CDR3 nucleotides: TGCGCCAGCAGCGCGGGTTGGGCCATGAACACTGAAGCTTTCTTT. It specifies CASSAGWAMNTEAFF.

The chain couples TRBV30 to TRBJ2-6; D is possibly TRBD1 or TRBD2 (5 bases each). V lost 8 bases, J lost 0 bases, and 11 bases lay in between. Germline assignment: CDR1 GTSNPN and CDR2 SVGIG (reference sequence). The CDR3 totals 14 residues. The CDR3 DNA sequence: TGTGCCGGGGACCGGGCCTCTGGGGCCAACGTCCTGACTTTC. Translation: CAGDRASGANVLTF.

The V call is TRBV7-2, the J call TRBJ2-1; D remains ambiguous. Germline V gene data show CDR1 as SGHTA and CDR2 as FQGNSA. The V end lost 7 bases, the J end lost 0 bases, and 16 bases lay between the germline ends. CDR3 size: 16 residues. The DNA for the CDR3 is TGTGCCAGCATTGTTAGAGGCAGAAGCTCCTACAATGAGCAGTTCTTC. Amino acids: CASIVRGRSSYNEQFF. The entire variable domain, with the rest obtained from reference TRBV7-2 and TRBJ2-1, is as follows: GAGVSQSPSNKVTEKGKDVELRCDPISGHTALYWYRQSLGQGLEFLIYFQGNSAPDKSGLPSDRFSAERTGGSVSTLTIQRTQQEDSAVYLCASIVRGRSSYNEQFFGPGTRLTVL.

This clone was seen once. The chain recombines TRBV4-1 with TRBJ2-1; 8 bases fit TRBD2. The length of the CDR3 is 18 residues. V lost 1 base, J lost 0 bases, and 8 bases stayed unmatched. Germline V gene sequence: CDR1 MGHRA, CDR2 YSYEKL. CDR3 sequence reads: CASSQAGGLPSSYNEQFF. The CDR3 DNA follows: TGCGCCAGCAGCCAAGCGGGGGGGCTTCCAAGCTCCTACAATGAGCAGTTCTTC.

This clone came up once. V is TRBV19 and J is TRBJ2-1, with TRBD2 identical over 9 bases. CDR1 is LNHDA and CDR2 is SQIVND in the germline V gene (reference sequence). The CDR3 spans 15 residues. J lost 1 base, V lost 7 bases, and 5 bases had no gene match. The CDR3 loop is CASIEAGGSYNEQFF. The CDR3 region has the DNA TGTGCCAGTATCGAAGCGGGAGGTTCCTACAATGAGCAGTTCTTC.

The chain uses TRBV19 and TRBJ2-7; 11 bases are shared with TRBD2. CDR3 length: 16 amino acids. Germline loops: CDR1 LNHDA, CDR2 SQIVND (reference sequence). V dropped 10 bases and J dropped 5; count of bases not matched to a gene: 16. The CDR3 nucleotides read TGTGCCACCCTCATGGGGGGTAGCGGGAGGGACCACGAGCAGTACTTC. Its protein product is CATLMGGSGRDHEQYF.

The chain uses TRBV6-6 and TRBJ2-7, with 11 bases matching TRBD1. The CDR3 sequence is 15 residues long. Germline V CDR1 and CDR2: MNHNY, SVGAGI (reference sequence). After removal of 4 bases from V and 5 bases from J, the junction contained 7 bases not matched to a gene. CDR3 sequence reads: CASSSPGQGVHEQYF. In nucleotides, the CDR3 is TGTGCCAGCAGTTCCCCGGGACAGGGGGTTCACGAGCAGTACTTC.

The CDR3 reads CASSLFNGELFF. The DNA for the CDR3 is TGTGCCAGCAGCTTGTTTAATGGGGAGCTGTTTTTT. This sequence joins TRBV7-9 and TRBJ2-2; D is undetermined. The V end was cut by 3 bases, the J end by 8 bases, with 7 bases between. Germline V gene lookup returns CDR1 SEHNR and CDR2 FQNEAQ (reference sequence). The CDR3 loop spans 12 amino acids.

The rearrangement uses TRBV18 and TRBJ1-5; unclear D gene. Germline V gives CDR1 KGHSH, CDR2 LQKENI. CDR3 length: 17 amino acids. V gave up 2 bases and J gave up 0 bases, with 14 bases separating them. The CDR3 DNA follows: TGTGCCAGCTCACCATGGTTCGGCGGGGATAGCAATCAGCCCCAGCATTTT. It yields the protein CASSPWFGGDSNQPQHF.